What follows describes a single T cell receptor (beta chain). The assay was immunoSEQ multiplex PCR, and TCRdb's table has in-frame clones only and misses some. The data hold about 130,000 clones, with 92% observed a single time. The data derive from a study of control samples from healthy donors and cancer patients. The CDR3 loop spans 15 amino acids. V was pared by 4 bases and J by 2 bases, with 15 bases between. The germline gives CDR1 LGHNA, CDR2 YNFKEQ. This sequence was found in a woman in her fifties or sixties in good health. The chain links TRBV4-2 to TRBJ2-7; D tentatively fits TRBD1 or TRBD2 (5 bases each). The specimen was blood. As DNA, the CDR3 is TGTGCCAGCAGCCCGATAGCGTCGGACACCTACGAGCAGTACTTC. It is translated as CASSPIASDTYEQYF.